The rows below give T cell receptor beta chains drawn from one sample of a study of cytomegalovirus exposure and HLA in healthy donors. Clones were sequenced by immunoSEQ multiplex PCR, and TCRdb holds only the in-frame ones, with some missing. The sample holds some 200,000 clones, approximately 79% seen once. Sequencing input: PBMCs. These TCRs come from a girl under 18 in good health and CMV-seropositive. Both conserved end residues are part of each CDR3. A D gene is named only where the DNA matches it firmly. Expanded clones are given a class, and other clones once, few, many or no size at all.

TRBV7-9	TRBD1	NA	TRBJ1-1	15	TGTGCCAGCACCTACTTGGGGACAGGGCGGACTGAAGCTTTCTTT	CASTYLGTGRTEAFF
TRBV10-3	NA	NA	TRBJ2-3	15	TGTGCCATCAGTGAGGCCGGCCCCCCAGGAGATACGCAGTATTTT	CAISEAGPPGDTQYF
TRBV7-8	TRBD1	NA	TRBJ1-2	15	TGTGCCAGCAGCTTAGAAGACAGGGCCTCCTATGGCTACACCTTC	CASSLEDRASYGYTF
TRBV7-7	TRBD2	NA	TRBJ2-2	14	TGTGCCAGCAGCCTCGGGGAGGGGAGCGGGGAGCTGTTTTTT	CASSLGEGSGELFF
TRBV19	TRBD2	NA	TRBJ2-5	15	TGTGCCAGTAGCGGACTAGCGGGGTACCAAGAGACCCAGTACTTC	CASSGLAGYQETQYF
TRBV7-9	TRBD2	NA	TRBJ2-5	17	TGTGCCAGCAGCTTAGGACTAGCGAGCCCTTACCAAGAGACCCAGTACTTC	CASSLGLASPYQETQYF
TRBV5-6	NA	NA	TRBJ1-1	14	TGTGCCAGCAGCCCGGTGGAGGTTAACACTGAAGCTTTCTTT	CASSPVEVNTEAFF
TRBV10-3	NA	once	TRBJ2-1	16	TGTGCCATCAGTGAGTCAGGCAGTGGGAACAGGCATGAGCAGTTCTTC	CAISESGSGNRHEQFF
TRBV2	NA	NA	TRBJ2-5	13	TGTGCCAGCAGTTTCCAGGGGACAGAGACCCAGTACTTC	CASSFQGTETQYF
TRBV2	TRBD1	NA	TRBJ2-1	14	TGTGCCAGTTACCGGGACAGGGGGCAGGATGAGCAGTTCTTC	CASYRDRGQDEQFF
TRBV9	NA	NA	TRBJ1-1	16	TGTGCCAGCAGCCCAACGATGGGGGCCGAACTTGGTGAAGCTTTCTTT	CASSPTMGAELGEAFF
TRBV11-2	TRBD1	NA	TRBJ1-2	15	TGTGCCAGCAGCCCCCGGACAGGAGAAAGCTATGGCTACACCTTC	CASSPRTGESYGYTF
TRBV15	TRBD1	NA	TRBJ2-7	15	TGTGCCACCAGCAGAGAACAGGGGCTCTGGTACGAGCAGTACTTC	CATSREQGLWYEQYF
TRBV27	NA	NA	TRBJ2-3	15	TGTGCCAGCAGTTTGAGTCCAGGGTTCACAGATACGCAGTATTTT	CASSLSPGFTDTQYF
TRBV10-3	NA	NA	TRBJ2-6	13	TGTGCCATCATGAGGTCCGGGGCCAACGTCCTGACTTTC	CAIMRSGANVLTF
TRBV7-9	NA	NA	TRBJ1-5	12	TGTGCCAGTTCACAGGGTCCTCAGCCCCAGCATTTT	CASSQGPQPQHF
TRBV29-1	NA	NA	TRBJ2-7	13	TGCAGCGTTGAGACGGGGGAGCCGCGGGAGCAGTACTTC	CSVETGEPREQYF
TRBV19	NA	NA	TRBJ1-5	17	TGTGCCAGTAAAGGTCAGGGGAGTGTCATTAGCAATCAGCCCCAGCATTTT	CASKGQGSVISNQPQHF
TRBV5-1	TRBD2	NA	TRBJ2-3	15	TGCGCCAGCAGCTTGGCCACTAGCGGGACAGATACGCAGTATTTT	CASSLATSGTDTQYF
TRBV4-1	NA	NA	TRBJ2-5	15	TGCGCCAGCAGCCAAGACGGGCTAGCAGGAGAGACCCAGTACTTC	CASSQDGLAGETQYF
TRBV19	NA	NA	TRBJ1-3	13	TGTGCCACTAGACCGAGCTCTGGAAACACCATATATTTT	CATRPSSGNTIYF
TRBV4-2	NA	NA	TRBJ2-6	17	TGTGCCAGCAGCCAAGGGAACAGGGATTCAGGGGCCAACGTCCTGACTTTC	CASSQGNRDSGANVLTF
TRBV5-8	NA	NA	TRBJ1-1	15	TGTGCCAGCAGCGACCGGGGGGTAAAAGCCGCTGAAGCTTTCTTT	CASSDRGVKAAEAFF
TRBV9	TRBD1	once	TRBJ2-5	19	TGTGCCAGCAGCGCCGAGACAGGGGGGTGGTACCGCGAAACAGAGACCCAGTACTTC	CASSAETGGWYRETETQYF
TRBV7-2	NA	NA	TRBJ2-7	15	TGTGCCAGCAGCTTAGTTATCGACGGGACCTACGAGCAGTACTTC	CASSLVIDGTYEQYF
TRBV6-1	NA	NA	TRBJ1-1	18	TGTGCCAGCAGTGAAGCGTTCTGGGGGCAGGGTATGAACACTGAAGCTTTCTTT	CASSEAFWGQGMNTEAFF